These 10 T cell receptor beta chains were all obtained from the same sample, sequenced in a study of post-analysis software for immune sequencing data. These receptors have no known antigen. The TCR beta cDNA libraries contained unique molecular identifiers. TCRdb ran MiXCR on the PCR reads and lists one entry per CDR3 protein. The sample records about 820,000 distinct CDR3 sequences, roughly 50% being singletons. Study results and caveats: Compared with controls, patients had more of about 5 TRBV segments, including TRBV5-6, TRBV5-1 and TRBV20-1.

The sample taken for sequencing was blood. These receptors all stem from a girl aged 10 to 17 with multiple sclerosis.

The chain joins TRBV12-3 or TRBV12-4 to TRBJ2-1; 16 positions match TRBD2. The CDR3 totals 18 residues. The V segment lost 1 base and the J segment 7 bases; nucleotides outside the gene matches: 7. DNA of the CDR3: TGTGCCAGCAGTTTAGGTCCCGGGACTAGCGGGAGGGTTAATGAGCAGTTCTTC. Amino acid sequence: CASSLGPGTSGRVNEQFF.

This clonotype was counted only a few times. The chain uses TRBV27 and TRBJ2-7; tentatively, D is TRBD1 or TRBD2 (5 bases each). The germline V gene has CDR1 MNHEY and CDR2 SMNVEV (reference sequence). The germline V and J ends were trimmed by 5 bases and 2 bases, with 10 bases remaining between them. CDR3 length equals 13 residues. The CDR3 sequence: CASSVSGPYEQYF. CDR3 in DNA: TGTGCCAGCAGTGTGTCGGGGCCCTACGAGCAGTACTTC.

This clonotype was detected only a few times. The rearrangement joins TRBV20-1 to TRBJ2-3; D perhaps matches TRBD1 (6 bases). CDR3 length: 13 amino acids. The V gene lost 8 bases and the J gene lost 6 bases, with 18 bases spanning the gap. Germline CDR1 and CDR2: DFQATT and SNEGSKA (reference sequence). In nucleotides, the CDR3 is TGCAGTCTACCGGACAGAGGTACTGATACGCAGTATTTT. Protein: CSLPDRGTDTQYF.

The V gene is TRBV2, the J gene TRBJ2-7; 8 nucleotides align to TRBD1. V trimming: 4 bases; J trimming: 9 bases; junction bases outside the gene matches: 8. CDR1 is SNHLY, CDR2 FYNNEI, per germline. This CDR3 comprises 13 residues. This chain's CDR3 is CASSGGTGPGQYF. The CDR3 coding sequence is TGTGCCAGCAGTGGCGGGACAGGCCCGGGGCAGTACTTC. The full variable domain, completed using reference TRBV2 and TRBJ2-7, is EPEVTQTPSHQVTQMGQEVILRCVPISNHLYFYWYRQILGQKVEFLVSFYNNEISEKSEIFDDQFSVERPDGSNFTLKIRSTKLEDSAMYFCASSGGTGPGQYFGPGTRLTVT.

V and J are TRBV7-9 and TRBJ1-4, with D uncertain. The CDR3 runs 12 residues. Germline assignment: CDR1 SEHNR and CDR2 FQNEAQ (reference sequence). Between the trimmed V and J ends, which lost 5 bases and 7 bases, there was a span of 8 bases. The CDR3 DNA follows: TGTGCCAGCAGCCCTCCCACTGAAAAACTGTTTTTT. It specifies CASSPPTEKLFF.

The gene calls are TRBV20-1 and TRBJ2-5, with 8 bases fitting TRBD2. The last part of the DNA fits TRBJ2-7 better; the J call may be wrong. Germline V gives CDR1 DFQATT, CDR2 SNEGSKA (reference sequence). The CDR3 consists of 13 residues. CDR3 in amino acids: CSAGLAGLGEQYF. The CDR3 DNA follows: TGCAGTGCTGGATTAGCGGGACTAGGCGAGCAGTACTTC.

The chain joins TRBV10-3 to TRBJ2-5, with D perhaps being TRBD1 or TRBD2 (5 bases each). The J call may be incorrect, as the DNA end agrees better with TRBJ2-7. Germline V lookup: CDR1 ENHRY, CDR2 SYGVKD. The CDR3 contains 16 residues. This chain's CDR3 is CAITSNRDPGGAEQYF. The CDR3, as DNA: TGTGCCATCACCTCCAACCGGGACCCAGGAGGTGCCGAGCAGTACTTC.

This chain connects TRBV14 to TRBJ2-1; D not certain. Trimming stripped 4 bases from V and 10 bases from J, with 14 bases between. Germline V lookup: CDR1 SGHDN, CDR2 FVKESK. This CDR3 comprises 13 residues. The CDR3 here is CASSPWPSEEQFF. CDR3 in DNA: TGTGCCAGCAGCCCATGGCCATCGGAAGAGCAGTTCTTC.

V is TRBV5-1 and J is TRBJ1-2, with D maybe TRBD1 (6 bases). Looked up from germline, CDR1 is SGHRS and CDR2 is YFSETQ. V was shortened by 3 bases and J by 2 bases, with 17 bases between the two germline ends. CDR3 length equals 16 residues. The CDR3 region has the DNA TGCGCCAGCAGCTCGCCGGGACCCGGGGGCAACTATGGCTACACCTTC. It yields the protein CASSSPGPGGNYGYTF. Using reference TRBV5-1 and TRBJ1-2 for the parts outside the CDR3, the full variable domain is KAGVTQTPRYLIKTRGQQVTLSCSPISGHRSVSWYQQTPGQGLQFLFEYFSETQRNKGNFPGRFSGRQFSNSRSEMNVSTLELGDSALYLCASSSPGPGGNYGYTFGSGTRLTVV.

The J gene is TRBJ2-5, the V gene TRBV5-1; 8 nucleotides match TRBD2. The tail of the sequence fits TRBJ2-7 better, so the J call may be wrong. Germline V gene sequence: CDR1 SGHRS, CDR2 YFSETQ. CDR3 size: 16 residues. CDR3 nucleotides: TGCGCCAGCAGCTTAACGGGACTAGACCTTTCCTACGAGCAGTACTTC. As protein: CASSLTGLDLSYEQYF.